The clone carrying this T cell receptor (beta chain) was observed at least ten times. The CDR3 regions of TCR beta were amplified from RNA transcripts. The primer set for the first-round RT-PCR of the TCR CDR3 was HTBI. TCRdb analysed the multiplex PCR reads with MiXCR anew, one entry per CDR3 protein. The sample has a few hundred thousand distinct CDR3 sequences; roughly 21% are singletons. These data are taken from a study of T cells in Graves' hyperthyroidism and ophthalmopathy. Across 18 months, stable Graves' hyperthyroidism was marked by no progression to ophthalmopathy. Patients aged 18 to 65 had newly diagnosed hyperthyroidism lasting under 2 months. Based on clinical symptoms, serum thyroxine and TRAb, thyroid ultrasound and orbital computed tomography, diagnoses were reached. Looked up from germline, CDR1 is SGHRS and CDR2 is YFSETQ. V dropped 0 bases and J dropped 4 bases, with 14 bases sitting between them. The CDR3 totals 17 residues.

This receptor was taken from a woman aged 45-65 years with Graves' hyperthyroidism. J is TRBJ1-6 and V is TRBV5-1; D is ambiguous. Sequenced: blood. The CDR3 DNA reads TGCGCCAGCAGCTTGGAACGAACACACGGATATAATTCACCCCTCCACTTT. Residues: CASSLERTHGYNSPLHF.